The clone carrying this T cell receptor beta chain appeared many times. Its antigen is undetermined. The CDR3 contains 14 residues. V lost 1 base and J lost 3; bases outside the gene matches: 0. Germline V CDR1 and CDR2: SGHAT, FQNNGV. These data are taken from a study of T-cell reconstitution after alpha-beta-depleted transplantation in children. Study-wide results and limits: At one year after transplant, newly produced T cells mostly accounted for T-cell counts and diversity. Several patients had high TCRbeta diversity at day 60; it came from surviving recipient T cells and thymic progenitors. Alpha-beta T cells present about two months after transplant were reported to originate from several hundred expanded graft clones.

TCRbeta library preparation incorporated unique molecular identifiers. TCRdb re-called the PCR reads through MiXCR, storing one row per CDR3 protein. The repertoire includes approximately 18,000 distinct CDR3 sequences, under 15% of them detected once, and roughly 37% sits in the top ten. The genes are TRBV11-2 and TRBJ2-1; 7 nucleotides agree with TRBD2. This material consisted of PBMCs, mostly from graft donor cells, taken 60 days after TCRalphabeta/CD19-depleted stem cell transplant. This TCR derives from a female patient aged 2-9 years who had a stem cell transplant for congenital amegakaryocytic thrombocytopenia, so the T cells may come from the graft donor. The chain's CDR3 is CASSLGTSYNEQFF. The DNA for the CDR3 is TGTGCCAGCAGCTTAGGGACTAGCTACAATGAGCAGTTCTTC.